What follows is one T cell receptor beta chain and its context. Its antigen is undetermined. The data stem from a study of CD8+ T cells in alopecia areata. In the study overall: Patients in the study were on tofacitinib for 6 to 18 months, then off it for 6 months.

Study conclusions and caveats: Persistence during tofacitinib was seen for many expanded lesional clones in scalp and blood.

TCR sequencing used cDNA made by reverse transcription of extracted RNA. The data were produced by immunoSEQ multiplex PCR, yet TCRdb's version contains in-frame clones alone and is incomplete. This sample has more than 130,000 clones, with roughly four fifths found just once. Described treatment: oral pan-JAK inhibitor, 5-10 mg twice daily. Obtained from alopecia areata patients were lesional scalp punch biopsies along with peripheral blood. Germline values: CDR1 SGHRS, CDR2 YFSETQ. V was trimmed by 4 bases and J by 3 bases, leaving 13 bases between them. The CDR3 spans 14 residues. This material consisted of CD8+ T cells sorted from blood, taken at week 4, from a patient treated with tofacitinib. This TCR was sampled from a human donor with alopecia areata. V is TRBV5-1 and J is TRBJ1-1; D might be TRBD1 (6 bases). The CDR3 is CASSPYRADTEAFF. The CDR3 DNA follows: TGCGCCAGCAGCCCATACAGGGCGGACACTGAAGCTTTCTTT.